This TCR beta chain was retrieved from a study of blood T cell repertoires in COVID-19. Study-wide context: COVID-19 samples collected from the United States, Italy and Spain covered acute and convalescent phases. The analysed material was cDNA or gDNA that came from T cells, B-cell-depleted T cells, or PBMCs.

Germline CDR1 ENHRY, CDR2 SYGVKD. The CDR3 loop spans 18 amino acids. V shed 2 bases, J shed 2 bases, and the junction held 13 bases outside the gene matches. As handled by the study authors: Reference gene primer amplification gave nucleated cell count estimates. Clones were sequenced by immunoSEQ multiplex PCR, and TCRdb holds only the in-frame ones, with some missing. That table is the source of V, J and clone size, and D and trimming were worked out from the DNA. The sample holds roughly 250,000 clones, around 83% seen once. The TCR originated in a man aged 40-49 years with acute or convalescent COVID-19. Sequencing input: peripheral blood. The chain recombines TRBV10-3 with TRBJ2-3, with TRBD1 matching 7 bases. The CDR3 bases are TGTGCCATCAGTGAGACAGGGGTTGCAACGGACCACACAGATACGCAGTATTTT. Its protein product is CAISETGVATDHTDTQYF.